This TCR beta chain was identified in a study of long-term antiretroviral therapy in people with HIV. Per the germline V gene, CDR1 is SEHNR and CDR2 is FQNEAQ (reference sequence). The CDR3 loop spans 14 amino acids. The V segment lost 5 bases and the J segment 4 bases; nucleotides outside the gene matches: 4. Version v3.0 of the immunoSEQ assay ran at survey level. Using immunoSEQ multiplex PCR, the repertoire was profiled, and TCRdb retains in-frame clones only, with some absent. The table lists roughly 35,000 clones, approximately 85% of them singletons. Sample: unsorted PBMCs, taken 3.3 years after starting antiretroviral therapy. This chain uses TRBV7-9 with TRBJ1-2, with 10 bases fitting TRBD1. The receptor comes from a man aged 18 to 30 with HIV. The CDR3 coding sequence is TGTGCCAGCAGCACGACAGGGGGCGGCTATGGCTACACCTTC. This translates into CASSTTGGGYGYTF.